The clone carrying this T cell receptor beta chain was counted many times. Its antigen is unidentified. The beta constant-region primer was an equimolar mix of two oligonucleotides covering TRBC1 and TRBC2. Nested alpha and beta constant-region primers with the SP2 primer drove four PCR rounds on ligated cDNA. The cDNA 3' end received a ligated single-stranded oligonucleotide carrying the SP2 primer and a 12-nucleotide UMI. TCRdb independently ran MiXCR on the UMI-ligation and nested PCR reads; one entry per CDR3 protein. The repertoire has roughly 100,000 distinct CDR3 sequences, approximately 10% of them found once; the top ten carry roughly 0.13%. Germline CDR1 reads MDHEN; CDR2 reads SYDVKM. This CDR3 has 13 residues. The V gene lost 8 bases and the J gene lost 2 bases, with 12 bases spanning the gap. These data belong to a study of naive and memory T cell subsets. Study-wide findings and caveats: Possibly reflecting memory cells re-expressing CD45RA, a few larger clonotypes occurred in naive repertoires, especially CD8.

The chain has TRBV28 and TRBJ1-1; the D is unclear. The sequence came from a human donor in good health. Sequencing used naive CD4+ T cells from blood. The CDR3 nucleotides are TGTGCCAGCGCCCGAAGAAGCAACACTGAAGCTTTCTTT. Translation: CASARRSNTEAFF.